What follows is one TCR beta chain and its context. The target antigen is unknown. These data are taken from a study of cytomegalovirus exposure and HLA in healthy donors. Study findings and constraints: Later analysis suggested links between common viral pathogens and several top significant clusters.

Researchers ran the PCR with 60 Vbeta and 13 Jbeta primers. Libraries were prepared by immunoSEQ multiplex PCR; TCRdb keeps only in-frame clonotypes and omits some of them. The top ten clones hold around 4% of a sample with 100,000 to 150,000 clones, approximately 80% of them seen once. With 2 bases clipped from V and 0 bases from J, the junction kept 9 bases outside the gene matches. The germline V gene has CDR1 MRHNA and CDR2 SNTAGT. The CDR3 runs 18 residues. The sequenced sample was PBMCs. The clonotype comes from a middle-aged man in good health and CMV-seronegative. The chain joins TRBV6-4 to TRBJ1-5, with 8 nucleotides matching TRBD1. CDR3 residues: CASSDADRGKYSNQPQHF. The CDR3 DNA reads TGTGCCAGCAGTGACGCAGACAGGGGAAAATATAGCAATCAGCCCCAGCATTTT.